This paragraph reports one T cell receptor beta chain. No antigen is known for it. At one of its ends the junction is not consistent with the germline gene, which may arise from a read error. The V gene's germline CDR1 is MDHEN and CDR2 SYDVKM. This CDR3 comprises 14 residues. This entry is derived from a study of shared clonotypes between healthy human individuals. Study at large: Donors were a couple of women and three men aged 18 to 49. Study-wide points: It was only blood that was sampled, and tissue repertoires likely differ.

Assay runs were performed at deep level. Each cell subset's genomic DNA was divided evenly among several immunoSEQ plates. Some clones are missing from TCRdb's copy, which holds only in-frame ones; the method was immunoSEQ multiplex PCR. This sample has roughly 2.2 million clones; roughly 92% occur once, and the top ten carry around 0.35%. The specimen sequenced was naive CD4+ T cells from PBMCs. The subset denotes: CD45RA+ positively selected. The J gene is TRBJ2-5, the V gene TRBV28; 7 positions match TRBD2. This TCR came from a man between 18 and 29 years old in good health. Some clones in this sample may be carry-over from other donors' samples. CDR3 bases: TGTGCCAGCAGTCTCCAGCGGGACCAACAGACCCAGTACTTC. Translation: CASSLQRDQQTQYF.